The clone carrying this T cell receptor beta chain showed up many times. The antigen is unknown. V was clipped by 3 bases and J by 9 bases, with 17 bases between them. Germline CDR1 and CDR2: SQVTM and ANQGSEA. The CDR3 contains 13 residues. This sample was taken from a study of CD8 T cells in ankylosing spondylitis. Findings of the study overall: The authors reported significant enrichment of disease-linked clones in matched ankylosing spondylitis synovial fluid. In reactive arthritis synovial fluid and blood, some motif variants had been reported before. Seemingly distinctive of ankylosing spondylitis blood was a TCR beta motif formed by eight highly homologous variants. Disease-linked clones were found to be CD8+ and relatively rare in peripheral blood.

TCRdb re-called the 5' RACE reads with MiXCR, one entry per CDR3 protein. This table holds about 240,000 distinct CDR3 sequences, roughly 8.6% found once. Sequencing was done on a sample of blood, either unsorted or a sorted T cell fraction (not recorded which). The chain joins TRBV29-1 to TRBJ1-2, with a tentative D call TRBD1 (6 bases). The receptor's source is a male donor with ankylosing spondylitis or in good health (not recorded which). In DNA, the CDR3 is TGCAGCGTTGAGGAGTACAGGGATGGAAGCTACACCTTC. It yields the protein CSVEEYRDGSYTF.